One and the same sample provided the 21 T cell receptor beta chains below, sequenced in a study of OX40 agonist ivuxolimab in advanced cancers. Sequenced by immunoSEQ multiplex PCR; TCRdb stores in-frame clones only, minus some. The sample lists about 66,000 clones, more than 70% occurring once. Sequences were derived from CD4+ or CD8+ T cells sorted from blood, sampled in a trial of the OX40 agonist ivuxolimab. These receptors were taken from an adult with an advanced solid tumor such as melanoma, head and neck, liver or kidney cancer.

The CDR3 nucleotides read TGTGCCAGCAGCGTGGCGGGGAAGGGGGAAAAACTGTTTTTT. This gives the protein CASSVAGKGEKLFF. This chain links TRBV9 with TRBJ1-4; D might be TRBD1 (5 bases). CDR3 length: 14 residues. V lost 2 bases to trimming and J lost 8 bases, with 13 bases between them. Germline CDR1 reads SGDLS; CDR2 reads YYNGEE.

The sample holds one count of this clone. The gene calls are TRBV5-4 and TRBJ2-5; D is uncertain. Germline CDR1 reads SGHNT; CDR2 reads YYREEE (reference sequence). V lost 0 bases to trimming and J lost 4 bases, with 7 bases between them. This CDR3 is 13 amino acids long. For the CDR3, the DNA is TGTGCCAGCAGCTTGGATGAGCGAGAGACCCAGTACTTC. Its translation: CASSLDERETQYF.

The V and J genes are TRBV10-1 and TRBJ1-5; no definite D call. Germline assignment: CDR1 WNHNN and CDR2 SYGVQD (reference sequence). The CDR3 runs to 13 residues. V gave up 4 bases and J gave up 1 base, with 5 bases separating them. The CDR3 loop reads CASSADSNQPQHF. DNA of the CDR3: TGCGCCAGCAGTGCGGACAGCAATCAGCCCCAGCATTTT.

The chain uses TRBV4-3 and TRBJ2-3; D tentatively reads TRBD1 or TRBD2 (5 bases each). The CDR3 is made up of 14 amino acids. The germline V and J ends were trimmed by 0 bases and 7 bases, with 11 bases remaining between them. Per the germline V gene, CDR1 is LGHNA and CDR2 is YSLEER. The CDR3: CASSQEWGRHTQYF. Here the CDR3 DNA reads TGCGCCAGCAGCCAAGAATGGGGACGACATACGCAGTATTTT.

This clone was observed once. The chain has TRBV7-2 and TRBJ2-3; no clear D. There are 17 residues in the CDR3. V was cut by 2 bases and J by 4 bases, with 19 bases left in between. The germline V gene has CDR1 SGHTA and CDR2 FQGNSA. The CDR3, as DNA: TGTGCCAGCAGCTTACCATCCAACACGCTGTCAGCAGATACGCAGTATTTT. It yields the protein CASSLPSNTLSADTQYF.

This chain connects TRBV7-2 to TRBJ2-7, with D perhaps TRBD1 (6 bases). The CDR3 is made up of 14 amino acids. With 1 base removed from V and 5 bases from J, the gap between germline ends came to 12 bases. Germline V gives CDR1 SGHTA, CDR2 FQGNSA. CDR3 nucleotides: TGTGCCAGCAGCTTAGATACAGGGCACGACGAGCAGTACTTC. Translation gives CASSLDTGHDEQYF.

V is TRBV7-8 and J is TRBJ1-4; no clear D gene. Germline lookup yields CDR1 SGHVS and CDR2 FQNEAQ. The V end was cut by 2 bases, the J end by 0 bases, with 13 bases between. This CDR3 contains 17 residues. The CDR3 region has the DNA TGTGCCAGCAGCTTATATAGGACGGCAGCAACTAATGAAAAACTGTTTTTT. The encoded protein is CASSLYRTAATNEKLFF.

The chain links TRBV6-5 to TRBJ2-5; D is ambiguous. V lost 6 bases, J lost 5 bases, and 13 bases lay in between. This CDR3 is 13 amino acids long. The V gene's germline CDR1 is MNHEY and CDR2 SVGAGI. Written as DNA, the CDR3 is TGTGCCAGCAGCCTCGTTGATCGTGAGACCCAGTACTTC. Translation: CASSLVDRETQYF.

This chain links TRBV10-3 with TRBJ2-3; D could derive from TRBD1 or TRBD2 (5 bases each). V lost 8 bases and J 6 bases, leaving 9 bases between the germline ends. The CDR3 loop spans 11 amino acids. CDR1 is ENHRY, CDR2 SYGVKD, per germline. CDR3 sequence: CAIGGSDTQYF. DNA for the CDR3: TGTGCCATCGGGGGTTCGGATACGCAGTATTTT.

The chain joins TRBV15 to TRBJ2-5; TRBD2 matches at 10 bases. Losses at the gene ends were 3 bases for V and 0 bases for J; bases not matched to a gene: 13. CDR3 length: 19 residues. The germline V gene has CDR1 LNHNV and CDR2 YYDKDF (reference sequence). The DNA of the CDR3 is TGTGCCACCAGCAGCGGCCGGCTAGCGGGGGACCCGTACCAAGAGACCCAGTACTTC. This translates into CATSSGRLAGDPYQETQYF.

This chain joins TRBV6-5 and TRBJ1-5; D is unclear. The germline CDR1 and CDR2 sequences are MNHEY and SVGAGI. The CDR3 contains 16 residues. V was shortened by 0 bases and J by 0 bases, with 9 bases between the two germline ends. CDR3 sequence reads: CASSYSKSHSNQPQHF. DNA of the CDR3: TGTGCCAGCAGTTACTCTAAGAGTCATAGCAATCAGCCCCAGCATTTT.

The CDR3 DNA follows: TGTGCCAGTAGTTCACCACGAGCGGGGGAAGAGGAGCTGTTTTTT. Its translation is CASSSPRAGEEELFF. The V and J genes are TRBV19 and TRBJ2-2, with 8 bases that match TRBD2. CDR3 length: 15 amino acids. V shed 5 bases and J 10 bases; nucleotides not matched to a gene: 12. CDR1 and CDR2 (germline): LNHDA, SQIVND (reference sequence).

This clone was detected once. The chain employs TRBV4-1 and TRBJ1-6; D unresolved. From germline, CDR1 is MGHRA and CDR2 YSYEKL. The CDR3 totals 15 residues. Trimming removed 0 bases at V and 7 bases at J, with 10 bases between. This CDR3 is CASSQEVDRNSPLHF. The CDR3 DNA reads TGCGCCAGCAGCCAAGAGGTGGATCGGAATTCACCCCTCCACTTT.

This clone was recorded only once. J is TRBJ2-7 and V is TRBV19; D is ambiguous. CDR1 LNHDA and CDR2 SQIVND come from the germline V gene (reference sequence). CDR3 length: 15 amino acids. V was trimmed by 6 bases and J by 2 bases, leaving 17 bases between them. The CDR3 is CASSEVWGGPYEQYF. CDR3 nucleotides: TGTGCCAGTAGCGAAGTATGGGGTGGCCCCTACGAGCAGTACTTC.

The chain combines TRBV10-3 with TRBJ2-1, with D possibly being TRBD1 (6 bases). Deletions cut 3 bases from V and 10 bases from J, with 7 bases between. This CDR3 region has 11 residues. Germline V gives CDR1 ENHRY, CDR2 SYGVKD. The CDR3 reads CAISETGEQFF. The CDR3, as DNA: TGTGCCATCAGTGAAACAGGGGAGCAGTTCTTC.

This clone was seen only a few times. The gene calls are TRBV19 and TRBJ1-2, with 7 bases aligning to TRBD1. V gave up 5 bases and J gave up 8 bases; unmatched junction bases: 8. Germline CDR1 and CDR2: LNHDA and SQIVND (reference sequence). This CDR3 has 13 amino acids. Here the CDR3 DNA reads TGTGCCAGTAGTCAAGATACAGGGGACGGCTACACCTTC. Its translation is CASSQDTGDGYTF.

The V call is TRBV7-2, the J call TRBJ1-4; D ambiguous. V shed 1 base and J shed 5 bases, with 8 bases lying between them. This CDR3 is built from 14 residues. Per the germline V gene, CDR1 is SGHTA and CDR2 is FQGNSA. The CDR3 DNA reads as TGTGCCAGCAGCTTAGAGGCAGCAAATGAAAAACTGTTTTTT. Its protein is CASSLEAANEKLFF.

The V call is TRBV23-1, the J call TRBJ1-1; D not resolved. TRBV23-1 carries the ORF label, with uncertain function. The length of the CDR3 is 11 residues. V shed 7 bases and J shed 5 bases, with 8 bases lying between them. The CDR3 here is CASIRRTEAFF. CDR3 bases: TGCGCCAGCATTAGGCGGACTGAAGCTTTCTTT.

The J gene is TRBJ1-2, the V gene TRBV7-2; D remains ambiguous. The CDR3 consists of 10 residues. Germline CDR1 and CDR2: SGHTA and FQGNSA. Trimming took 5 bases from V and 6 from J, leaving 4 bases between them. The CDR3 loop reads CASSRDGYTF. As DNA, the CDR3 is TGTGCCAGCAGCCGGGATGGCTACACCTTC.

The gene calls are TRBV7-2 and TRBJ2-5, with D possibly called TRBD1 or TRBD2 (5 bases each). The CDR3 has 14 residues. In germline, CDR1 is SGHTA, CDR2 FQGNSA. Trimming stripped 3 bases from V and 0 bases from J, with 8 bases between. The CDR3 bases are TGTGCCAGCAGCTTTGAGGGGTACCAAGAGACCCAGTACTTC. Its translation: CASSFEGYQETQYF.

This chain uses TRBV7-3 with TRBJ2-2; D is possibly TRBD1 (5 bases). Germline V gene data show CDR1 as SGHTA and CDR2 as FQGTGA. Trimming took 8 bases from V and 6 from J, leaving 13 bases between them. This CDR3 contains 13 residues. The CDR3 spells CASGTGTPGELFF. As DNA, the CDR3 is TGTGCCAGCGGCACAGGTACCCCCGGGGAGCTGTTTTTT. Together with reference TRBV7-3 and TRBJ2-2, the CDR3 gives the full variable domain: GAGVSQTPSNKVTEKGKYVELRCDPISGHTALYWYRQSLGQGPEFLIYFQGTGAADDSGLPNDRFFAVRPEGSVSTLKIQRTERGDSAVYLCASGTGTPGELFFGEGSRLTVL.